What follows are 22 T cell receptor beta chains derived from one specimen sequenced in a study of T cell changes during pregnancy in multiple sclerosis. Sequencing was performed with immunoSEQ multiplex PCR; in TCRdb, only in-frame clones are kept and a portion is missing. The table includes roughly 40,000 clones, roughly nine tenths detected once. This material consisted of CD4+ T cells from peripheral blood mononuclear cells, taken before pregnancy. These receptors were taken from a female donor with multiple sclerosis, enrolled in a pregnancy study.

This clone was recorded only once. The chain employs TRBV6-5 and TRBJ2-1; 11 bases line up with TRBD2. CDR3 length: 14 residues. CDR1 and CDR2 (germline): MNHEY, SVGAGI. V lost 7 bases, J lost 14 bases, and 13 bases stayed unmatched. This CDR3 is CASTKGIAGGPEFF. The CDR3 DNA reads as TGTGCCAGCACGAAGGGGATAGCGGGGGGGCCCGAGTTCTTC.

The chain joins TRBV5-5 to TRBJ2-7; possible D gene TRBD2, 6 bases. Trimming cost V 4 bases and J 5 bases, with 22 bases left between them. Germline-derived CDR1 and CDR2 are SGHKS and YYEKEE (reference sequence). The CDR3 covers 16 residues. CDR3 bases: TGTGCCAGCAGCCGTTTGCCCGGGAGCAACGGCGACGAGCAGTACTTC. Translating it yields CASSRLPGSNGDEQYF.

This chain connects TRBV5-8 to TRBJ2-3; 10 positions agree with TRBD2. Per the germline V gene, CDR1 is SGHTS and CDR2 is YDEGEE. The CDR3 length is 18 residues. With V trimmed by 3 bases and J by 5 bases, 15 bases remained unmatched. The CDR3: CASSSRAGGPRLRDTQYF. The DNA of the CDR3 is TGTGCCAGCAGCTCTAGAGCGGGGGGGCCGAGGCTGAGAGATACGCAGTATTTT. The complete variable domain, with remaining parts taken from reference TRBV5-8 and TRBJ2-3, reads EAGVTQSPTHLIKTRGQQATLRCSPISGHTSVYWYQQALGLGLQFLLWYDEGEERNRGNFPPRFSGRQFPNYSSELNVNALELEDSALYLCASSSRAGGPRLRDTQYFGPGTRLTVL.

In regard to this clone: Other DNA sequences in the same sample also yield this CDR3. This chain links TRBV7-2 with TRBJ1-5, with D hard to call. Germline CDR1 SGHTA, CDR2 FQGNSA. The V gene lost 3 bases and the J gene lost 9 bases, with 12 bases spanning the gap. The CDR3 has 13 amino acids. The CDR3 reads CASSLGGERPQHF. CDR3 DNA sequence: TGTGCCAGCAGCTTGGGCGGGGAACGGCCCCAGCATTTT.

This clone was found a few times. The chain is built from TRBV18 and TRBJ2-3; D uncertain. This CDR3 contains 11 residues. In germline, CDR1 is KGHSH, CDR2 LQKENI. V lost 5 bases and J 6 bases, leaving 6 bases between the germline ends. The chain's CDR3 is CASSIMDTQYF. CDR3 in DNA: TGTGCCAGCTCAATTATGGATACGCAGTATTTT.

The chain is built from TRBV19 and TRBJ2-2; D remains unclear. In germline, CDR1 is LNHDA, CDR2 SQIVND (reference sequence). With 4 bases removed from V and 4 bases from J, the gap between germline ends came to 4 bases. The CDR3 covers 12 residues. CDR3 nucleotides: TGTGCCAGTAGTAGGCCCACCGGGGAGCTGTTTTTT. Translation: CASSRPTGELFF.

This rearrangement joins TRBV9 to TRBJ1-6; the D gene is possibly TRBD1 (6 bases). Germline V gene lookup returns CDR1 SGDLS and CDR2 YYNGEE. CDR3 length equals 19 residues. Trimming took off 0 bases at V and 5 bases at J, with 21 bases between the two ends. The CDR3 coding sequence is TGTGCCAGCAGCGTAGAATCCGGGATGGGGGCAGGAAATAATTCACCCCTCCACTTT. Its protein is CASSVESGMGAGNNSPLHF.

The gene calls are TRBV18 and TRBJ1-2, with 7 nucleotides matching TRBD1. Germline CDR1 reads KGHSH; CDR2 reads LQKENI. The trim removed 2 bases at V and 2 bases at J, leaving 14 bases unmatched. The CDR3 has 18 amino acids. The DNA for the CDR3 is TGTGCCAGCTCACCAAGCCGTGCACGGACAGGACTAAACTATGGCTACACCTTC. It codes for CASSPSRARTGLNYGYTF.

The chain has TRBV28 and TRBJ1-1; D call uncertain. Trimming cost V 7 bases and J 7 bases, with 13 bases left between them. The germline V gene encodes CDR1 MDHEN and CDR2 SYDVKM. The CDR3 length is 12 residues. DNA for the CDR3: TGTGCCAGCACCTCCCGACTAGGTGAAGCTTTCTTT. It translates to CASTSRLGEAFF.

CDR3 DNA: TGTGCCCTGGGCCAAGACTCTAGCGGGGGGTGGGATACGCAGTATTTT. Translation gives CALGQDSSGGWDTQYF. The chain uses TRBV30 and TRBJ2-3, with 11 positions matching TRBD2. The CDR3 is made up of 16 amino acids. Per germline, CDR1 GTSNPN and CDR2 SVGIG (reference sequence). With V trimmed by 8 bases and J by 6 bases, 16 bases remained unmatched.

This chain uses TRBV29-1 with TRBJ1-4; D is unresolved. V lost 2 bases, J lost 7 bases, and 11 bases lay in between. CDR3 length equals 13 residues. From germline, CDR1 is SQVTM and CDR2 ANQGSEA. The CDR3 region is CSVERGGSEKLFF. The CDR3 bases are TGCAGCGTTGAACGGGGAGGGAGTGAAAAACTGTTTTTT. Filled out from reference TRBV29-1 and TRBJ1-4, the complete variable domain reads SAVISQKPSRDICQRGTSLTIQCQVDSQVTMMFWYRQQPGQSLTLIATANQGSEATYESGFVIDKFPISRPNLTFSTLTVSNMSPEDSSIYLCSVERGGSEKLFFGSGTQLSVL.

The chain combines TRBV7-7 with TRBJ2-3; unclear D gene. In germline, CDR1 is SSHAT, CDR2 FNYEAQ (reference sequence). V dropped 1 base and J dropped 0 bases, with 5 bases sitting between them. The CDR3 sequence is 14 residues long. The CDR3 nucleotides read TGTGCCAGCAGCTTAGGGCTGAGCACAGATACGCAGTATTTT. Protein: CASSLGLSTDTQYF.

The chain joins TRBV20-1 to TRBJ2-5; D ambiguous. The CDR3 sequence is 9 residues long. Germline V lookup: CDR1 DFQATT, CDR2 SNEGSKA (reference sequence). V was pared by 6 bases and J by 9 bases, with 8 bases between. This CDR3 is CSAPAAQYF. Here the CDR3 DNA reads TGCAGTGCCCCCGCGGCCCAGTACTTC.

The J gene is TRBJ1-2, the V gene TRBV6-1, with D tentatively TRBD1 (5 bases). This CDR3 is 14 amino acids long. The germline gives CDR1 MNHNS, CDR2 SASEGT. V was shortened by 4 bases and J by 3 bases, with 12 bases between the two germline ends. CDR3 nucleotide sequence: TGTGCCAGCAGTGGTACGGGGGGTTACTATGGCTACACCTTC. It specifies CASSGTGGYYGYTF.

The chain has TRBV19 and TRBJ1-2; 7 nucleotides match TRBD1. This CDR3 comprises 15 residues. Germline CDR1 and CDR2: LNHDA and SQIVND (reference sequence). V trimming: 3 bases; J trimming: 0 bases; junction bases outside the gene matches: 4. The DNA of the CDR3 is TGTGCCAGTAGTATTCAGGGGGGACCTAACTATGGCTACACCTTC. This gives the protein CASSIQGGPNYGYTF. Full variable domain (missing parts from reference TRBV19 and TRBJ1-2): DGGITQSPKYLFRKEGQNVTLSCEQNLNHDAMYWYRQDPGQGLRLIYYSQIVNDFQKGDIAEGYSVSREKKESFPLTVTSAQKNPTAFYLCASSIQGGPNYGYTFGSGTRLTVV.

This rearrangement joins TRBV2 to TRBJ2-7; possibly TRBD1 for D (6 bases). V was pared by 5 bases and J by 2 bases, with 10 bases between. Germline V gene lookup returns CDR1 SNHLY and CDR2 FYNNEI. There are 13 residues in the CDR3. CDR3 sequence: CASSRQEPYEQYF. For the CDR3, the DNA is TGTGCCAGCAGTCGACAGGAACCCTACGAGCAGTACTTC.

The V gene is TRBV28, the J gene TRBJ1-1, with D possibly matching TRBD1 (5 bases). Trimming took off 8 bases at V and 2 bases at J, with 12 bases between the two ends. This CDR3 has 13 amino acids. Per the germline V gene, CDR1 is MDHEN and CDR2 is SYDVKM. This chain's CDR3 is CASPGLGNTEAFF. The CDR3 DNA is TGTGCCAGCCCAGGGTTGGGAAACACTGAAGCTTTCTTT.

V is TRBV7-8 and J is TRBJ2-3; TRBD1 agrees at 7 bases. CDR1 and CDR2 (germline): SGHVS, FQNEAQ. CDR3 length: 14 amino acids. Trimming at V came to 8 bases and at J to 6 bases, leaving 11 bases not matched to a gene. The CDR3 DNA reads as TGTGCCAGCGTGACAGGGCTGCTTGGGGATACGCAGTATTTT. This gives the protein CASVTGLLGDTQYF.

J is TRBJ2-1 and V is TRBV11-2; D perhaps matches TRBD2 (5 bases). Germline assignment: CDR1 SGHAT and CDR2 FQNNGV. This CDR3 spans 16 amino acids. Trimming shortened V by 1 base and J by 1 base, and 11 bases separated the two germline ends. The CDR3 bases are TGTGCCAGCAGCTTAGGCATCCGGGGATCCTACAATGAGCAGTTCTTC. Translation: CASSLGIRGSYNEQFF.

The V call is TRBV5-6, the J call TRBJ2-3, with D possibly TRBD1 on 7 matching bases. The V end lost 1 base, the J end lost 2 bases, and 11 bases lay between the germline ends. This CDR3 contains 15 residues. Looked up from germline, CDR1 is SGHDT and CDR2 is YYEEEE. This CDR3 reads CASSLSRGATDTQYF. The CDR3 DNA sequence: TGTGCCAGCAGCTTGTCCAGGGGGGCCACAGATACGCAGTATTTT.

This chain joins TRBV9 and TRBJ2-4, with 8 bases fitting TRBD2. V was clipped by 0 bases and J by 0 bases; unmatched bases: 8. The CDR3 runs to 18 residues. Germline CDR1 and CDR2: SGDLS and YYNGEE. The CDR3: CASSVGTSGLLAKNIQYF. The CDR3 region has the DNA TGTGCCAGCAGCGTAGGTACTAGCGGTTTACTAGCCAAAAACATTCAGTACTTC.

The V and J genes are TRBV7-3 and TRBJ1-1; D possibly corresponds to TRBD1 (6 bases). Trimming took 2 bases from V and 4 from J, leaving 11 bases between them. Germline V gives CDR1 SGHTA, CDR2 FQGTGA. The CDR3 length is 14 residues. The CDR3 region has the DNA TGTGCCAGCAGCTTAGCAGGGGTCGGCACTGAAGCTTTCTTT. Its translation is CASSLAGVGTEAFF.